The rows below give T cell receptor beta chains drawn from one sample of a study of T-cell reconstitution after alpha-beta-depleted transplantation in children. In TCRdb, the PCR reads were re-called with MiXCR into one record per CDR3 protein. Of under 450,000 distinct CDR3 sequences listed, about an eighth are singletons. The sample here was PBMCs, taken from the stem cell graft. The receptors stem from a human donor who donated a stem cell graft to a child with Fanconi anemia. Both conserved end residues are part of each CDR3. D genes are given only for firm matches. Where a row states a size, it is once, few, many or the class of an expanded clone; other rows omit it.

TRBV15	many	TRBD1	TRBJ2-5	TGTGCCAGTATGACAGGGGGCCGAGAGACCCAGTACTTC	CASMTGGRETQYF
TRBV18	many	TRBD1	TRBJ2-5	TGTGCCAGCTCACCTGAAGAAGGGGGCGAAGAGACCCAGTACTTC	CASSPEEGGEETQYF
TRBV20-1	NA	TRBD1	TRBJ1-1	TGCAGTGCTAGCTCAGGGGGAAGGACTGAAGCTTTCTTT	CSASSGGRTEAFF
TRBV11-2	many	NA	TRBJ2-1	TGTGCCAGCAGCCTAAGAGGAGGATCTGAGTCGGAGCAGTTCTTC	CASSLRGGSESEQFF
TRBV7-8	once	NA	TRBJ1-1	TGTGCCAGCAGCTTAAAAGGATGGCCGCTCGGGAGTGAAGCTTTCTTT	CASSLKGWPLGSEAFF
TRBV12-3/TRBV12-4	many	NA	TRBJ2-1	TGTGCCTCTAGTTCGGGCTGGGAGCAGTTCTTC	CASSSGWEQFF
TRBV12-3/TRBV12-4	NA	NA	TRBJ1-5	TGTGCCAGCAGTTTCAAGGGGGGCGGGCAGCCCCAGCATTTT	CASSFKGGGQPQHF
TRBV21-1	many	NA	TRBJ1-1	TGTGCCACCCAACAAGTAGGCACTGAAGCTTTCTTT	CATQQVGTEAFF
TRBV7-2	few	TRBD2	TRBJ2-3	TGTGCCAGCAGCCCTCTAGCGGGGGGGCATACAGATACGCAGTATTTT	CASSPLAGGHTDTQYF
TRBV5-1	few	NA	TRBJ1-2	TGCGCCAGCAGCAACTCAGCTTCAGCGATCTATGGCTACACCTTC	CASSNSASAIYGYTF
TRBV6-2/TRBV6-3	few	NA	TRBJ2-3	TGTGCCAGCCGGTCGACTAGCACAGATACGCAGTATTTT	CASRSTSTDTQYF
TRBV4-3	many	NA	TRBJ2-5	TGCGCCAGCAGCCAGGGAGAGGGGAAGACCCAGTACTTC	CASSQGEGKTQYF
TRBV5-1	many	NA	TRBJ2-7	TGCGCCAGCAGCTTGGGGATAGGGAGCGGATACTACGAGCAGTACTTC	CASSLGIGSGYYEQYF
TRBV15	few	NA	TRBJ1-2	TGTGCCACCAGCAGAGTCGCGACAAGCTATGGCTACACCTTC	CATSRVATSYGYTF
TRBV27	many	NA	TRBJ2-2	TGTGCCAGCAGTTTGGTAGTGCGGGCCGGGGAGCTGTTTTTT	CASSLVVRAGELFF
TRBV18	NA	NA	TRBJ2-2	TGTGCCAGCTCACCTCTCAGGACCTTGAACACCGGGGAGCTGTTTTTT	CASSPLRTLNTGELFF
TRBV5-1	NA	TRBD2	TRBJ2-1	TGCGCCAGCAGCTTGGTGGGGACTAGCGGGGTTGATGAGCAGTTCTTC	CASSLVGTSGVDEQFF
TRBV5-1	NA	NA	TRBJ2-5	TGCGCCAGCAGCTTGGACCCTACCCGACACTTAGAGACCCAGTACTTC	CASSLDPTRHLETQYF
TRBV20-1	few	NA	TRBJ1-6	TGCAGTGCTGCCAAAACCTATAATTCACCCCTCCACTTT	CSAAKTYNSPLHF
TRBV5-5	NA	NA	TRBJ1-6	TGTGCCAGCAGCTTGGGGGCGAGGTCCGGCGCTAATTCACCCCTCCACTTT	CASSLGARSGANSPLHF
TRBV20-1	many	NA	TRBJ2-4	TGCAGTGCTAGAGAGGGCGCCAGGAACATTCAGTACTTC	CSAREGARNIQYF
TRBV12-3/TRBV12-4	NA	NA	TRBJ1-3	TGTGCCAGCAGTTTTAGGAGTGGAGGAAACACCATATATTTT	CASSFRSGGNTIYF
TRBV24-1	NA	TRBD1	TRBJ1-1	TGTGCCACCAGGGGGGGGACAGGGGGCTCTGAAGCTTTCTTT	CATRGGTGGSEAFF
TRBV10-1	NA	NA	TRBJ1-1	TGCGCCAGAAACCCTAAGGGGGGCACTGAAGCTTTCTTT	CARNPKGGTEAFF
TRBV11-1	NA	TRBD2	TRBJ2-1	TGTGCCAGCAGCTTGATAGCGGGGCCTAGCGGGGGCCCCAGCTCCTACAATGAGCAGTTCTTC	CASSLIAGPSGGPSSYNEQFF
TRBV6-2/TRBV6-3	few	TRBD1	TRBJ1-6	TGTGCCAGCAGTTACTCCGGACAGGGGATTTCACCCCTCCACTTT	CASSYSGQGISPLHF
TRBV6-2/TRBV6-3	few	NA	TRBJ2-3	TGTGCCAGCTACCACCGGGCCCCGACGGGGGGCACAGATACGCAGTATTTT	CASYHRAPTGGTDTQYF
TRBV4-2	few	NA	TRBJ2-1	TGTGCCAGCAGCCAAGGAAACAACGGTAATTACAATGAGCAGTTCTTC	CASSQGNNGNYNEQFF
TRBV20-1	NA	NA	TRBJ1-5	TGCAGTGCTAGAGTGCAGGGGAAACAGCCCCAGCATTTT	CSARVQGKQPQHF
TRBV4-1	few	NA	TRBJ2-1	TGCGCCAGCAGCTTGGTTCAACTGACCCCGGCCCGGTTCTTC	CASSLVQLTPARFF
TRBV5-1	few	TRBD2	TRBJ2-1	TGCGCCAGCAGCTTGGAAGTAGCGGGGGTGAAGGAGCAGTTCTTC	CASSLEVAGVKEQFF
TRBV2	NA	NA	TRBJ1-5	TGTGCCAGCAGTGACCCGAGCCAGCCCCAGCATTTT	CASSDPSQPQHF
TRBV9	many	TRBD1	TRBJ1-6	TGTGCCAGCAGCGTCTGGGACAGGGATTCACCCCTCCACTTT	CASSVWDRDSPLHF
TRBV15	few	NA	TRBJ2-5	TGTGCCACCAACCTCGGACAGGGAGGGGAGACCCAGTACTTC	CATNLGQGGETQYF
TRBV5-1	NA	NA	TRBJ2-2	TGCGCCAGCAGCTTACAGTTAAGCACCGGGGAGCTGTTTTTT	CASSLQLSTGELFF
TRBV5-1	NA	NA	TRBJ2-1	TGCGCCAGCAGCTTCGGCCTGATCAACTACAATGAGCAGTTCTTC	CASSFGLINYNEQFF
TRBV3-1	NA	NA	TRBJ1-1	TGTGCCAGCAGAGCGGGCTCTGAAGCTTTCTTT	CASRAGSEAFF
TRBV28	many	NA	TRBJ2-2	TGTGCCAGCAGTTTCGCCGGGAACACCGGGGAGCTGTTTTTT	CASSFAGNTGELFF
TRBV5-1	many	TRBD1	TRBJ2-3	TGCGCCAGCAGCTTGGTAGGGACAGGGGGCACAGATACGCAGTATTTT	CASSLVGTGGTDTQYF
TRBV5-1	few	TRBD1	TRBJ1-1	TGCGCCAGCAGCTTGTTACCAGGGGGAGTAAACACTGAAGCTTTCTTT	CASSLLPGGVNTEAFF
TRBV9	few	NA	TRBJ1-2	TGTGCCAGCAGCGTAAACGTTAACTATGGCTACACCTTC	CASSVNVNYGYTF
TRBV13	few	NA	TRBJ1-6	TGTGCCAGCAGGGACTCCGGGACTCGAGGTTCCAATTCACCCCTCCACTTT	CASRDSGTRGSNSPLHF
TRBV29-1	NA	TRBD1	TRBJ2-7	TGCAGCGCTGACGGACAGGGGAGGAACGAGCAGTACTTC	CSADGQGRNEQYF
TRBV5-3	NA	NA	TRBJ1-1	TGTGCCAGCAGCTGGGGGAACGAAGCTTTCTTT	CASSWGNEAFF
TRBV12-3/TRBV12-4	many	NA	TRBJ2-7	TGTGCCAGCAGTTTAGGACCCAGTATAGGCGAGCAGTACTTC	CASSLGPSIGEQYF
TRBV7-9	NA	NA	TRBJ1-1	TGTGCCAGCAGCGCGACCGAGGCTTTCTTT	CASSATEAFF
TRBV18	few	NA	TRBJ1-3	TGTGCCAGCTCATCGGACAGTAGGTCAAACACCATATATTTT	CASSSDSRSNTIYF
TRBV7-9	many	TRBD1	TRBJ1-1	TGCGCCAGCAGCTTGGGACAGGGGGTGAACACTGAAGCTTTCTTT	CASSLGQGVNTEAFF
TRBV10-2	NA	TRBD1	TRBJ2-1	TGCGCCAGCAGCGGACAGGCTTACAATGAGCAGTTCTTC	CASSGQAYNEQFF